A selection of T cell receptor beta chains follows, all from one sample in a study of T cell responses to AZD1222 COVID-19 vaccine. Clones were read by immunoSEQ multiplex PCR, and TCRdb kept only the in-frame ones, dropping some. The sample comprises about 73,000 clones, nearly 90% of which are singletons, and about a tenth rests with the top ten. Source: peripheral blood, taken 28 days after the second AZD1222 dose. These receptors came from an adult who received the AZD1222 COVID-19 vaccine. Each CDR3 is given with its conserved first and last residue. Fields, in order: J gene, clone size, D gene, V gene, CDR3 DNA, CDR3 protein. D genes are given only for firm matches. Size tells how often a clone was seen (once, few, many) or the class of an expanded clone, and some rows leave it out.

TRBJ2-1 | once | NA | TRBV5-1 | TGCGCCAGCAGCTTGACCGGTACTTCCCCCTACAATGAGCAGTTCTTC | CASSLTGTSPYNEQFF
TRBJ1-2 | NA | NA | TRBV7-2 | TGTGCCAGCAGCAGGAACTCCGCAGGTTTTGGCTACACCTTC | CASSRNSAGFGYTF
TRBJ1-1 | NA | NA | TRBV6-2/TRBV6-3 | TGTGCCAGCAGCCTTTTTCGGCCCATGAACACTGAAGCTTTCTTT | CASSLFRPMNTEAFF
TRBJ1-1 | NA | TRBD1 | TRBV2 | TGTGCCAGCAGATCGGACAGGGGGCGCGTGTTTACTGAAGCTTTCTTT | CASRSDRGRVFTEAFF
TRBJ1-2 | NA | TRBD1 | TRBV5-1 | TGCGCCAGCAGCTTCGGACAGGGTTTAAGCTACACCTTC | CASSFGQGLSYTF
TRBJ1-1 | NA | NA | TRBV11-2 | TGTGCCAGCAGCCGGGAAACTAACATGAACACTGAAACTTTCTTT | CASSRETNMNTETFF
TRBJ2-3 | once | NA | TRBV19 | TGTGCCAGCTCAATCTCGAGTAGCACAGATACGCAGTATTTT | CASSISSSTDTQYF
TRBJ2-5 | NA | TRBD2 | TRBV30 | TGTGCCTGGAGTGCCCCTAGCGGTGAGTGGAGAGAGACCCAGTACTTC | CAWSAPSGEWRETQYF
TRBJ2-1 | NA | NA | TRBV18 | TGTGCCAGCTCACCACGGGGGGTTGAGCAGTTCTTC | CASSPRGVEQFF
TRBJ1-1 | NA | NA | TRBV11-3 | TGTGCCAGCAGCTTAGTATTAGGTGGCAGAAATGAAGCTTTCTTT | CASSLVLGGRNEAFF
TRBJ2-2 | NA | NA | TRBV3-1/TRBV3-2 | TGTGCCAGCAGCCAATTCTCGAACACCGGGGAGCTGTTTTTT | CASSQFSNTGELFF
TRBJ2-2 | once | NA | TRBV5-1 | TGCGCCAGCAGCTTTGAGATTTCGAACACCGGGGAGCTGTTTTTT | CASSFEISNTGELFF
TRBJ1-5 | once | NA | TRBV7-9 | TGTGCCAGCAACCTGGGGGGGGTTAATCAGCCCCAGCATTTT | CASNLGGVNQPQHF
TRBJ2-3 | NA | NA | TRBV3-1/TRBV3-2 | TGTGCCAGCAGCCACTACAGGTTCGCTACTAGCACAGATACGCAGTATTTT | CASSHYRFATSTDTQYF
TRBJ1-6 | NA | TRBD1 | TRBV9 | TGTGCCAGCAGCGCCGGACAGGGATATAATTCACCCCTCCACTTT | CASSAGQGYNSPLHF
TRBJ2-2 | NA | NA | TRBV5-4 | TGTGCCAGCAGCTTGGTTAACGGCGGGGAGCTGTTTTTT | CASSLVNGGELFF
TRBJ1-1 | NA | NA | TRBV5-4 | TGTGCCAGCAGCTTGCCCGATACCCGGGACACTGAAGCTTTCTTT | CASSLPDTRDTEAFF
TRBJ1-2 | NA | NA | TRBV7-3 | TGTGCCAGCAGCTTGGGCGGCGCGCAGGGGTTGGGGGATGGCTACACCTTC | CASSLGGAQGLGDGYTF
TRBJ1-2 | NA | NA | TRBV6-1 | TGTGCCAGCAGTGACGGCTCGGGGGCGGGCTATGGCTACACCTTC | CASSDGSGAGYGYTF
TRBJ1-2 | once | TRBD1 | TRBV3-1/TRBV3-2 | TGTGCCAGCAGCCAAGGGTCCCGGACAGGGGTGGCTGGCTACACCTTC | CASSQGSRTGVAGYTF
TRBJ2-1 | NA | TRBD1 | TRBV13 | TGTGCCAGCAGCGTACCGGGACAGGGGGCGAGGGAGCAGTTCTTC | CASSVPGQGAREQFF
TRBJ1-1 | NA | TRBD1 | TRBV6-5 | TGTGCCAGCATCAAAGAGAGTGGGACAGCGGCTTTCTTT | CASIKESGTAAFF
TRBJ2-1 | NA | NA | TRBV5-8 | TGTGCCAGCAGCGTTTACAATGAGCAGTTCTTC | CASSVYNEQFF
TRBJ2-3 | few | NA | TRBV24-1 | TGTGCCACCAGTGATCGACAGGGAGGTAGCACAGATACGCAGTATTTT | CATSDRQGGSTDTQYF
TRBJ2-5 | NA | TRBD2 | TRBV5-4 | TGTGCCAGCAGCCTAGCGGGGGGCCCCCAAGAGACCCAGTACTTC | CASSLAGGPQETQYF
TRBJ2-5 | NA | TRBD2 | TRBV11-1 | TGTGCCAGCGATAACCCTAGCGGGGACCAAGAGACCCAGTACTTC | CASDNPSGDQETQYF
TRBJ1-4 | NA | NA | TRBV18 | TGTGCCAGCTCACCAATGTCAGCAACTAATGAAAAACTGTTTTTT | CASSPMSATNEKLFF
TRBJ2-5 | NA | NA | TRBV6-5 | TGTGCCAGCAGTTACCCAGGGGGGAGGGAGACCCAGTACTTC | CASSYPGGRETQYF
TRBJ2-4 | NA | NA | TRBV30 | TGTGCCTGGGGGAGCGTCAAAAACATTCAGTACTTC | CAWGSVKNIQYF
TRBJ2-1 | NA | TRBD2 | TRBV7-3 | TGTGCCAGCAGCCGGACTAGCGGGGGGAGTTTAGACAATGAGCAGTTCTTC | CASSRTSGGSLDNEQFF
TRBJ1-1 | NA | TRBD1 | TRBV18 | TGTGCCAGCTCACACCTTGGACAGGGGGGGACTGAAGCTTTCTTT | CASSHLGQGGTEAFF
TRBJ2-1 | NA | NA | TRBV2 | TGTGCCAGCAGCCGGGACGCCGGTGTTAATGAGCAGTTCTTC | CASSRDAGVNEQFF
TRBJ1-2 | NA | TRBD1 | TRBV29-1 | TGCAGCGTTGTAGGGCAGGGGGCGGATGGCTACACCTTC | CSVVGQGADGYTF
TRBJ1-2 | NA | TRBD1 | TRBV7-8 | TGTGCCAGCAGCCCACGATTGGCGGGGACAGGGGACTATGGCTACACCTTC | CASSPRLAGTGDYGYTF
TRBJ1-2 | NA | NA | TRBV6-2/TRBV6-3 | TGTGCCAGCAGTTTCCGGGGCTATGGCTACACCTTC | CASSFRGYGYTF
TRBJ1-1 | NA | NA | TRBV11-2 | TGTGCCAGCAGCTTGCGTAGCACTGAAGCTTTCTTT | CASSLRSTEAFF
TRBJ1-2 | NA | NA | TRBV5-1 | TGCGCCAGCAGGGGGGAACCGAAAAACTATGGCTACACCTTC | CASRGEPKNYGYTF
TRBJ2-1 | NA | NA | TRBV5-1 | TGCGCCAGCAGCTTGGACAGTTCCTACAATGAGCAGTTCTTC | CASSLDSSYNEQFF
TRBJ2-5 | once | NA | TRBV10-2 | TGCGCCAGCAGTGAGAGGCCCAAAGAGACCCAGTACTTC | CASSERPKETQYF
TRBJ1-1 | few | NA | TRBV18 | TGTGCCAGCTCACCATTGGGGTGGAACACTGAAGCTTTCTTT | CASSPLGWNTEAFF
TRBJ1-1 | NA | NA | TRBV30 | TGTGCCTGGAGGCCATTTCTCGGGGCTAACACTGAAGCTTTCTTT | CAWRPFLGANTEAFF
TRBJ1-2 | NA | NA | TRBV6-1 | TGTGCCAGCAGTGAAAGGCCAAACTATGGCTACACCTTC | CASSERPNYGYTF
TRBJ2-4 | NA | NA | TRBV27 | TGTGCCAGCAGTCGGGCCGAGGGAAACATTCAGTACTTC | CASSRAEGNIQYF
TRBJ2-2 | NA | NA | TRBV21-1 | TGTGCCAGCAGCAAAAGGGAAGGACAGCAGAACACCGGGGAGCTGTTTTTT | CASSKREGQQNTGELFF
TRBJ1-3 | NA | TRBD1 | TRBV19 | TGTGCCACCAGGAATCCAGGGGGCACCTCTGGAAACACCATATATTTT | CATRNPGGTSGNTIYF
TRBJ2-5 | NA | TRBD1 | TRBV19 | TGTGCCAGTAGACAACTCAGGGACAGCCAAGAGACCCAGTACTTC | CASRQLRDSQETQYF
TRBJ1-2 | NA | NA | TRBV6-5 | TGTGCCAGCACAGACTCCTCGGGGTGGTATGGCTACACCTTC | CASTDSSGWYGYTF
TRBJ2-3 | NA | NA | TRBV11-3 | TGTGCCAGCAGCCAGGGTGCAGATACGCAGTATTTT | CASSQGADTQYF
TRBJ2-2 | NA | NA | TRBV14 | TGTGCCAGCAGCCAAGCTGGTTGGGGGATCGACACCGGGGAGCTGTTTTTT | CASSQAGWGIDTGELFF